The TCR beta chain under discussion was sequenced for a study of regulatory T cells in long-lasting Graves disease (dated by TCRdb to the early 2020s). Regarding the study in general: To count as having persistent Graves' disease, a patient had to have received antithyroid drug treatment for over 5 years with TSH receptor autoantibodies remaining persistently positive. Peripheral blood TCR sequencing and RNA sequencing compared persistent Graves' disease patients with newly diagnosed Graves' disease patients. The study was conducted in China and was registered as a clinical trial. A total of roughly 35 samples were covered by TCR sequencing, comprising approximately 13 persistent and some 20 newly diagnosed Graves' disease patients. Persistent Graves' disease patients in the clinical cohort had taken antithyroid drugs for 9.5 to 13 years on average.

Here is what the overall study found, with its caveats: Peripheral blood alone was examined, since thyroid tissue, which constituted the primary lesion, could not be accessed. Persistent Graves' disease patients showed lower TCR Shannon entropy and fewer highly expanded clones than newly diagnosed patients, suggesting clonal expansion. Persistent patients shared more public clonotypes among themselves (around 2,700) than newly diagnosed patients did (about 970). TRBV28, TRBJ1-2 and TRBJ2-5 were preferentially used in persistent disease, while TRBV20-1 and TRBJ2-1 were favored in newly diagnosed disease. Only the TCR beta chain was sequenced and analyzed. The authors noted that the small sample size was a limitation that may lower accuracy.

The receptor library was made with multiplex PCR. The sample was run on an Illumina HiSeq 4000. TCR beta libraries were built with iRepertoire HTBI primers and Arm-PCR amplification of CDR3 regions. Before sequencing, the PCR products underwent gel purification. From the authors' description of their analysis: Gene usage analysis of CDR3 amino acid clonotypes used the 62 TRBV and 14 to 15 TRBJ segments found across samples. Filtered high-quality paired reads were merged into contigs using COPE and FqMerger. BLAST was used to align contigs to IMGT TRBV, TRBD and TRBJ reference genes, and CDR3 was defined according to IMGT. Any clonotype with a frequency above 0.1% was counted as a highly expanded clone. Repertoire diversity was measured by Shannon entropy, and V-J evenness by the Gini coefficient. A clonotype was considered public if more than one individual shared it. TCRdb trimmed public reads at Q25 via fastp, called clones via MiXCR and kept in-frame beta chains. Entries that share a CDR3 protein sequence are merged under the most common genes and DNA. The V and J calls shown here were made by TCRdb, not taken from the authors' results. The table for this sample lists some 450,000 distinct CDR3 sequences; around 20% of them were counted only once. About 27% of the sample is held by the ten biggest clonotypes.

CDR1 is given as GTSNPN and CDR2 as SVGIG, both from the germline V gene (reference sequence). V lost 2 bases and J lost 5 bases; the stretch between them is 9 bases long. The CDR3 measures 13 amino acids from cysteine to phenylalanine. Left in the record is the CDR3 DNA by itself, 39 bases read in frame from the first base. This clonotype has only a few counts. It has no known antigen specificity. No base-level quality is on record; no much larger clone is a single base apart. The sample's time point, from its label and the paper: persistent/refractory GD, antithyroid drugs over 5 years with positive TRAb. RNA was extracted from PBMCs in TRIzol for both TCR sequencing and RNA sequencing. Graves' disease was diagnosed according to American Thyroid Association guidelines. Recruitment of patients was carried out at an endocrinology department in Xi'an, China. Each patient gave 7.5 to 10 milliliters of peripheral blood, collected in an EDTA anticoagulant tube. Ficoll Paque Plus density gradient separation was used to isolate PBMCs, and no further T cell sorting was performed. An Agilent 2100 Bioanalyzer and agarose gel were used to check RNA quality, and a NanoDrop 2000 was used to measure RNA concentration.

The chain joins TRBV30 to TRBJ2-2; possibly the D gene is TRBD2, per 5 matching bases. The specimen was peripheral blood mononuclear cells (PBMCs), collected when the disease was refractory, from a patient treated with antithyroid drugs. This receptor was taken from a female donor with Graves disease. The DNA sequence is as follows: TGTGCCTGGAGTCTCACGGGGACCGGGGAGCTGTTTTTT. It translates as CAWSLTGTGELFF.